The entry that follows covers one T cell receptor beta chain sequence. These data belong to a study of blood T cell repertoires in COVID-19. Study in general: Acute-phase and convalescent COVID-19 samples originated in the United States, Italy and Spain. The analysed material was cDNA or gDNA that came from T cells, B-cell-depleted T cells, or PBMCs.

As originally analysed: By means of reference gene primer amplification, nucleated cell counts were estimated. Measured with immunoSEQ multiplex PCR; TCRdb has only the in-frame clones, and not every one. For V, J and clone size, that table is used; D and trimming come from the DNA. Of about 260,000 clones in the sample, approximately 86% are singletons; the top ten hold about 10%. Germline lookup yields CDR1 SGHTS and CDR2 YDEGEE. V lost 2 bases to trimming and J lost 4 bases, with 6 bases between them. CDR3 length equals 12 residues. The receptor comes from a middle-aged man who had recovered from COVID-19. Sequenced input: peripheral blood. This chain connects TRBV5-8 to TRBJ2-5, with a possible D match to TRBD1 (6 bases). The CDR3 coding sequence is TGTGCCAGCAGCTTCAGGGGAGAGACCCAGTACTTC. It encodes CASSFRGETQYF.